The 9 T cell receptor beta chains below all came from one sample that was sequenced in a study of T cell responses to AZD1222 COVID-19 vaccine. Sequencing was performed with immunoSEQ multiplex PCR; in TCRdb, only in-frame clones are kept and a portion is missing. In the table there are approximately 180,000 clones, about 92% of which are singletons. The input for sequencing was peripheral blood, taken on day 0 of AZD1222 vaccination. The receptor set was obtained from an adult in good health.

The rearrangement joins TRBV27 to TRBJ2-7; perhaps TRBD1 as D (6 bases). Germline assignment: CDR1 MNHEY and CDR2 SMNVEV (reference sequence). This CDR3 has 14 residues. V was shortened by 6 bases and J by 3 bases, with 15 bases between the two germline ends. This CDR3 reads CASSPDRSIYEQYF. For the CDR3, the DNA is TGTGCCAGCAGCCCAGACAGGTCCATCTACGAGCAGTACTTC.

This sequence joins TRBV24-1 and TRBJ2-2; tentatively, D is TRBD1 or TRBD2 (6 bases each). The CDR3 covers 15 residues. Between the trimmed V and J ends, which lost 5 bases and 6 bases, there was a span of 15 bases. CDR1 is KGHDR and CDR2 is SFDVKD in the germline V gene. Here the CDR3 DNA reads TGTGCCACCAGTGTAGGGGGGCCAAGGGCCGGGGAGCTGTTTTTT. It yields the protein CATSVGGPRAGELFF.

The V call is TRBV30, the J call TRBJ1-6; D might be TRBD1 (5 bases). CDR3 length: 18 residues. CDR1 is GTSNPN and CDR2 is SVGIG in the germline V gene (reference sequence). Trimming removed 2 bases at V and 0 bases at J, with 17 bases between. The DNA of the CDR3 is TGTGCCTGGAGTCAGCGGGACGGCCCGGGCTCCTATAATTCACCCCTCCACTTT. This encodes CAWSQRDGPGSYNSPLHF.

The chain joins TRBV27 to TRBJ1-1; maybe TRBD1 (5 bases). The length of the CDR3 is 13 residues. Trimming took off 0 bases at V and 5 bases at J, with 7 bases between the two ends. Per germline, CDR1 MNHEY and CDR2 SMNVEV (reference sequence). The CDR3 region is CASSLSQGTEAFF. The CDR3 nucleotides are TGTGCCAGCAGTTTATCCCAGGGTACTGAAGCTTTCTTT.

The rearrangement uses TRBV7-2 and TRBJ1-2, with D uncertain. Germline V lookup: CDR1 SGHTA, CDR2 FQGNSA. With 5 bases removed from V and 8 bases from J, the gap between germline ends came to 12 bases. This CDR3 comprises 12 residues. CDR3 sequence reads: CASSHGEQGYTF. CDR3 coding DNA: TGTGCCAGCAGCCACGGGGAACAGGGCTACACCTTC.

The chain couples TRBV19 to TRBJ2-5; a weak D match, TRBD2 (5 bases). V was clipped by 0 bases and J by 5 bases, with 7 bases between them. The CDR3 is 13 residues long. Germline V gene sequence: CDR1 LNHDA, CDR2 SQIVND (reference sequence). CDR3 bases: TGTGCCAGTAGTATAGATTGGGAGGAGACCCAGTACTTC. Protein: CASSIDWEETQYF.

The chain uses TRBV28 and TRBJ2-7; TRBD1 agrees at 10 bases. V was clipped by 6 bases and J by 2 bases; unmatched bases: 4. There are 14 residues in the CDR3. CDR1 is MDHEN and CDR2 is SYDVKM in the germline V gene. The CDR3 DNA reads as TGTGCCAGCAGAGGACAGGGGGGCCCCTACGAGCAGTACGTC. It translates to CASRGQGGPYEQYV.

This clone occurred once. The J gene is TRBJ2-3, the V gene TRBV28, with unresolved D. Trimming stripped 6 bases from V and 9 bases from J, with 13 bases between. Germline V gene data show CDR1 as MDHEN and CDR2 as SYDVKM. The CDR3 runs 12 residues. The CDR3 region is CASSPPEITQYF. The CDR3 nucleotides read TGTGCCAGCAGCCCTCCAGAGATCACGCAGTATTTT. The full variable domain, with the rest looked up from reference TRBV28 and TRBJ2-3, is DVKVTQSSRYLVKRTGEKVFLECVQDMDHENMFWYRQDPGLGLRLIYFSYDVKMKEKGDIPEGYSVSREKKERFSLILESASTNQTSMYLCASSPPEITQYFGPGTRLTVL.

The V gene is TRBV14, the J gene TRBJ2-5; maybe TRBD2 (6 bases). The germline CDR1 and CDR2 sequences are SGHDN and FVKESK. V dropped 4 bases and J dropped 5 bases, with 8 bases sitting between them. There are 12 residues in the CDR3. DNA for the CDR3: TGTGCCAGCAGCCCCCGGGGGGAGACCCAGTACTTC. Translation: CASSPRGETQYF.